This T cell receptor beta chain was sequenced in a study of cytomegalovirus exposure and HLA in healthy donors. Study information: An earlier analysis found some 100 million unique TCR beta sequences from about 190 million T cells. Findings of the study overall: Analysis performed later showed TCR beta chains linked to HLA being more clonally expanded than equally common others.

13 Jbeta primers and 60 Vbeta primers were used for the PCR. The protocol was immunoSEQ multiplex PCR, while the TCRdb copy is restricted to in-frame clones and leaves out a portion. This sample's table has approximately 110,000 clones. With V trimmed by 4 bases and J by 1 base, 3 bases remained unmatched. The germline CDR1 and CDR2 sequences are MGHRA and YSYEKL. The CDR3 consists of 14 residues. Worth noting for this clone: What it binds is unknown.

Material: PBMCs. The chain recombines TRBV4-1 with TRBJ2-7, with TRBD1 identical over 8 bases. The sequence came from a man younger than 40 in good health and CMV-seronegative. In DNA form, the CDR3 reads TGCGCCAGCAGCCCCGGACAGGGATCCTACGAGCAGTACTTC. Translated: CASSPGQGSYEQYF.